The sequence of this T cell receptor beta chain was determined in a study of T cells in Graves' hyperthyroidism and ophthalmopathy. Study-wide results and caveats: Ophthalmopathy, as predicted by the model, came a median about seven months after the prediction. Blood also carried most thyroid clonotypes expanded above 0.001.

Criteria for exclusion of patients were uncontrolled infection, other autoimmune disease, pregnancy or lactation. V gave up 3 bases and J gave up 0 bases, with 12 bases separating them. This CDR3 contains 16 residues. Germline loops: CDR1 KGHSH, CDR2 LQKENI. This clonotype has just a few counts. The antigen remains undetermined. RNA transcripts provided the source from which TCR beta CDR3 regions were amplified. In the first-round RT-PCR of the TCR CDR3, the HTBI primer set was used. One entry per CDR3 protein results from TCRdb running MiXCR on the multiplex PCR reads. The table shows some 490,000 distinct CDR3 sequences, with roughly 23% occurring only once.

The sequence came from a woman aged 70-85 years with Graves' ophthalmopathy. The genes are TRBV18 and TRBJ1-5; possibly TRBD1 for D (5 bases). The sample was blood. The chain's CDR3 is CASSPGTGNSNQPQHF. The DNA for the CDR3 is TGTGCCAGCTCACCCGGGACGGGCAATAGCAATCAGCCCCAGCATTTT.